Presented here are 14 T cell receptor beta chains from one specimen sequenced in a study of technical replicates of blood from several donors. The method was immunoSEQ multiplex PCR; TCRdb's version includes in-frame clones alone and lacks a portion of them. The sample has about 59,000 clones, just over 90% seen once; the top ten hold 4.2%. The material sequenced was PBMCs. Receptors were obtained from a human donor in good health. Some clones in this sample may be carry-over from other donors' samples.

This chain joins TRBV5-3 and TRBJ1-6; 9 bases map to TRBD1. TRBV5-3 is filed as an ORF, its function uncertain. Trimming took 3 bases from V and 4 from J; bases not matched to a gene: 2. CDR3 length equals 15 residues. CDR3 in amino acids: CARSSGQGYNSPLHF. CDR3 in DNA: TGTGCCAGAAGCTCGGGACAGGGTTATAATTCACCCCTCCACTTT.

The chain links TRBV30 to TRBJ2-1, with 7 bases lining up with TRBD2. Trimming at V came to 0 bases and at J to 7 bases, leaving 3 bases not matched to a gene. The CDR3 has 13 residues. Germline lookup yields CDR1 GTSNPN and CDR2 SVGIG (reference sequence). The DNA for the CDR3 is TGTGCCTGGAGTGTAACAGCGGGGAATGAGCAGTTCTTC. It translates to CAWSVTAGNEQFF.

The rearrangement joins TRBV9 to TRBJ2-2; a weak D match, TRBD2 (6 bases). This CDR3 has 14 residues. V shed 2 bases and J shed 6 bases, with 11 bases lying between them. Looked up from germline, CDR1 is SGDLS and CDR2 is YYNGEE. Written as DNA, the CDR3 is TGTGCCAGCAGCGTTCGGGCGGGATCCGGGGAGCTGTTTTTT. It yields the protein CASSVRAGSGELFF.

The count of this clone is one. The chain joins TRBV2 to TRBJ1-2; D is perhaps TRBD1 (6 bases). Germline V gene sequence: CDR1 SNHLY, CDR2 FYNNEI. V was shortened by 6 bases and J by 8 bases, with 13 bases between the two germline ends. CDR3 length equals 12 residues. DNA of the CDR3: TGTGCCAGCAGCTCCCAGGGGTGGGGCTACACCTTC. Residues: CASSSQGWGYTF.

This chain joins TRBV5-1 and TRBJ2-7, with 7 bases identical to TRBD2. Trimming at V came to 4 bases and at J to 3 bases, leaving 10 bases not matched to a gene. The CDR3 consists of 15 residues. Germline CDR1 SGHRS, CDR2 YFSETQ. CDR3 nucleotide sequence: TGCGCCAGCAGCGCGGGGGTGTTACTTATCTACGAGCAGTACTTC. It translates to CASSAGVLLIYEQYF.

This chain uses TRBV9 with TRBJ2-3; 12 bases agree with TRBD2. V shed 4 bases and J 3 bases; nucleotides not matched to a gene: 6. CDR3 length: 16 residues. The V gene's germline CDR1 is SGDLS and CDR2 YYNGEE. The CDR3 sequence is CASSTGTSGFTDTQYF. The CDR3 region has the DNA TGTGCCAGCAGCACCGGGACTAGCGGGTTTACAGATACGCAGTATTTT.

CDR3 bases: TGTGCCAGCAGCTCCCAGGACTATGGCTACACCTTC. Protein: CASSSQDYGYTF. The chain links TRBV7-9 to TRBJ1-2; no clear D gene. The CDR3 sequence is 12 residues long. Germline loops: CDR1 SEHNR, CDR2 FQNEAQ (reference sequence). The V end was cut by 4 bases, the J end by 3 bases, with 6 bases between.

The rearrangement joins TRBV6-4 to TRBJ2-3; a possible D gene is TRBD1 (6 bases). In germline, CDR1 is MRHNA, CDR2 SNTAGT. Trimming cost V 6 bases and J 3 bases, with 10 bases left between them. The CDR3 is made up of 13 amino acids. The CDR3 coding sequence is TGTGCCAGCAGAAAACAGGGAACAGATACGCAGTATTTT. The encoded protein is CASRKQGTDTQYF.

This chain joins TRBV14 and TRBJ2-1, with 8 positions matching TRBD2. J gave up 4 bases and V 6 bases, and 8 bases lay outside the gene matches. The CDR3 sequence is 15 residues long. Germline CDR1 and CDR2: SGHDN and FVKESK. CDR3 nucleotides: TGTGCCAGCAGGCTTCGGGAGGGCGGATACAATGAGCAGTTCTTC. Translating gives CASRLREGGYNEQFF.

The rearrangement uses TRBV5-1 and TRBJ2-2; 7 nucleotides line up with TRBD2. Germline V gene lookup returns CDR1 SGHRS and CDR2 YFSETQ. V dropped 0 bases and J dropped 3; count of bases not matched to a gene: 5. The CDR3 is 16 amino acids. The CDR3 loop is CASSLEVGRYTGELFF. DNA of the CDR3: TGCGCCAGCAGCTTGGAGGTCGGGAGGTACACCGGGGAGCTGTTTTTT.

V usage is TRBV19 and J usage is TRBJ1-5; D gene ambiguous. Trimming stripped 4 bases from V and 0 bases from J, with 4 bases between. This CDR3 is 13 amino acids long. CDR1 is LNHDA and CDR2 is SQIVND in the germline V gene (reference sequence). The CDR3 DNA follows: TGTGCCAGTAGTACCAATAGCAATCAGCCCCAGCATTTT. This codes for CASSTNSNQPQHF. Full variable domain (missing parts from reference TRBV19 and TRBJ1-5): DGGITQSPKYLFRKEGQNVTLSCEQNLNHDAMYWYRQDPGQGLRLIYYSQIVNDFQKGDIAEGYSVSREKKESFPLTVTSAQKNPTAFYLCASSTNSNQPQHFGDGTRLSIL.

The chain couples TRBV20-1 to TRBJ1-2; D gene unclear. Germline CDR1 DFQATT, CDR2 SNEGSKA (reference sequence). The V and J ends lost 6 bases and 7 bases respectively, with 12 bases between them. The CDR3 loop spans 11 amino acids. The CDR3 DNA follows: TGCAGTGCCATACCGACGGGTGGCTACACCTTC. Protein: CSAIPTGGYTF.

This clone has just one count. V gene TRBV7-6 combines with J gene TRBJ1-3, with no clear D. Between the trimmed V and J ends, which lost 0 bases and 0 bases, there was a span of 9 bases. Germline CDR1 SGHVS, CDR2 FNYEAQ. This CDR3 contains 16 residues. The CDR3 protein is CASSLAGYGSGNTIYF. The CDR3 region has the DNA TGTGCCAGCAGCTTAGCCGGGTATGGCTCTGGAAACACCATATATTTT.

CDR3 sequence: CASSDENRATEAFF. The DNA for the CDR3 is TGTGCCAGCAGCGATGAAAACAGGGCCACTGAAGCTTTCTTT. This chain joins TRBV7-9 and TRBJ1-1, with TRBD1 as a possible D gene (6 bases). The ends were cut back, 5 bases at V and 4 bases at J, with 14 bases in the middle. This CDR3 contains 14 residues. Germline V gene sequence: CDR1 SEHNR, CDR2 FQNEAQ (reference sequence).